This T cell receptor beta chain appears in the sequencing data of a study of regulatory T cells in long-lasting Graves disease (dated by TCRdb to about 2021). Study-wide context: Persistent Graves' disease was defined as antithyroid drug treatment for over 5 years with persistently positive TSH receptor autoantibodies. This study used TCR sequencing and RNA sequencing of peripheral blood to compare persistent Graves' disease patients against newly diagnosed Graves' disease patients. The study was conducted in China and was registered as a clinical trial. A total of roughly 33 samples underwent TCR sequencing: about 13 from persistent and roughly 20 from newly diagnosed Graves' disease patients. Persistent Graves' disease patients in the clinical cohort had taken antithyroid drugs for roughly ten years on average. Findings and caveats that apply to the study as a whole: Only the TCR beta chain was sequenced and analyzed. Peripheral blood alone was examined, since thyroid tissue, which constituted the primary lesion, could not be accessed. A larger number of public clonotypes was shared among persistent patients (2,741) than among newly diagnosed patients (approximately 930). Preferential use of TRBV28, TRBJ1-2 and TRBJ2-5 was observed in persistent disease, whereas TRBV20-1 and TRBJ2-1 were favored in newly diagnosed disease. The small sample size was acknowledged by the authors as a limitation that may reduce accuracy. Compared with newly diagnosed patients, patients with persistent Graves' disease had lower TCR Shannon entropy and fewer highly expanded clones, which suggests clonal expansion.

The meaning of the sample's time point label: persistent/refractory GD, antithyroid drugs over 5 years with positive TRAb. RNA was extracted from PBMCs in TRIzol for both TCR sequencing and RNA sequencing. Graves' disease was diagnosed according to American Thyroid Association guidelines. Patients were recruited from an endocrinology department in Xi'an, China. Each patient gave 9 to 10 milliliters of peripheral blood, collected in an EDTA anticoagulant tube. Ficoll Paque Plus density gradient separation was used to isolate PBMCs, and no further T cell sorting was performed. An Agilent 2100 Bioanalyzer and agarose gel were used to check RNA quality, and a NanoDrop 2000 was used to measure RNA concentration. This clonotype was seen more than once but under ten times. Its binding antigen is unknown. The sample holds no much larger clone one base away, and base qualities are not on file. V sheds 5 bases and J sheds 0 bases, leaving 8 bases between their ends. CDR1 and CDR2 are read off the germline V gene as SGHTA and FQGNSA. The CDR3 contains 14 residues, cysteine and phenylalanine counted. The CDR3 DNA has 42 bases and is translated from base 1.

Receptors were amplified or captured by multiplex PCR. These reads were obtained on an Illumina HiSeq 4000. CDR3 regions were amplified by Arm-PCR with iRepertoire HTBI primers to construct TCR beta libraries. Before sequencing, the PCR products went through gel purification. Regarding the original processing steps: Gene usage analysis of CDR3 amino acid clonotypes relied on the 60 or so TRBV and 15 or so TRBJ segments identified across samples. COPE and FqMerger were used to merge filtered high-quality paired reads into contigs. Contigs were aligned with BLAST to IMGT TRBV, TRBD and TRBJ reference genes, and CDR3 was defined per IMGT. Clonotypes above 0.1% frequency were classified as highly expanded clones. Shannon entropy served as the measure of repertoire diversity, while the Gini coefficient captured V-J evenness. A clonotype was considered public if more than one individual shared it. TCRdb cleaned the public reads at Q25 with fastp, built clones with MiXCR and kept in-frame beta chains. Records with the same CDR3 protein are collapsed into one entry carrying the most frequent genes and DNA. The V and J calls here are based on TCRdb, not the publication. For this sample there are 400,000 to 600,000 distinct CDR3 sequences; around a fifth appear just once. More than 6% of the sample is held by the ten biggest clonotypes.

This TCR was sampled from a female donor with Graves disease. Sequenced material: peripheral blood mononuclear cells (PBMCs), taken when the disease was refractory, from a patient treated with antithyroid drugs. The rearranged segments are TRBV7-2 and TRBJ1-3; the D gene is unclear. The CDR3 protein is CASSLGLSGNTIYF. The sequenced DNA: TGTGCCAGCAGCCTTGGGCTCTCTGGAAACACCATATATTTT.